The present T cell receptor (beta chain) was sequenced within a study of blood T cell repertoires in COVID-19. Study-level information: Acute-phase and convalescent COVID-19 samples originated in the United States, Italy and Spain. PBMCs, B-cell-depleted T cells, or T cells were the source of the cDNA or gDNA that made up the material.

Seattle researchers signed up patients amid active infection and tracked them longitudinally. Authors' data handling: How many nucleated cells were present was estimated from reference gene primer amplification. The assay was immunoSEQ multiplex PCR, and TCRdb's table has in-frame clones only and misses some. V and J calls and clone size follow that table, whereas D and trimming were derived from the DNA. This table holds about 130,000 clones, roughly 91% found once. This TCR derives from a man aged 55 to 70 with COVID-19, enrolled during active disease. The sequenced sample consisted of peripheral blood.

This CDR3 reads CASSQATVQGPGSPLHF. The CDR3 DNA is TGCGCCAGCAGCCAAGCTACCGTACAGGGCCCCGGGTCACCCCTCCACTTT. The chain combines TRBV4-1 with TRBJ1-6, with D possibly matching TRBD1 (6 bases). Germline V CDR1 and CDR2: MGHRA, YSYEKL. V lost 1 base to trimming and J lost 10 bases, with 20 bases between them. This CDR3 is 17 amino acids long.